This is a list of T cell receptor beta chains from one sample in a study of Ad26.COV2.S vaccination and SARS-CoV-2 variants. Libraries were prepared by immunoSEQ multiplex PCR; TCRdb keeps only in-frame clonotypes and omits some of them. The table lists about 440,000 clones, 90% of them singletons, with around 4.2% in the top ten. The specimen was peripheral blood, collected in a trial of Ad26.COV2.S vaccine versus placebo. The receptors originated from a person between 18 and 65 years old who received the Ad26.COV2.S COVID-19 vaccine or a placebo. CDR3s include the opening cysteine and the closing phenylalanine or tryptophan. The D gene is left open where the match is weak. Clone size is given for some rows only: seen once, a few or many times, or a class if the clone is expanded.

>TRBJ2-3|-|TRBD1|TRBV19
TGTGCCAGTAGTCTCGACAGGGACCCACAGACGACGCAGTATTTT
CASSLDRDPQTTQYF
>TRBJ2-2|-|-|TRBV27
TGTGCCAGCAGTTTCTCTCAGGAGGGGTTCGGGGAGCTGTTTTTT
CASSFSQEGFGELFF
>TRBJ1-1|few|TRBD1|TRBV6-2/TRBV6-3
TGTGCCAGCAGTTACTCGAGAGGGGGCGGGTTCTTT
CASSYSRGGGFF
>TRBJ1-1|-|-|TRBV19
TGTGCCAGTAGTATCCGCACCATAGGATTGAACACTGAAGCTTTCTTT
CASSIRTIGLNTEAFF
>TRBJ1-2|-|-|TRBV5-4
TGTGCCAGCAGCTTCGACGGCTATGGCTACACCTTC
CASSFDGYGYTF
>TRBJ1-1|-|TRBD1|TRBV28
TGTGCCAGTGGGACAGGGAGTACTGAAGCTTTCTTT
CASGTGSTEAFF
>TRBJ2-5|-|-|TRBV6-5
TGTGCCAGCAAGGTGGGCAGAAAAGAGACCCAGTACTTC
CASKVGRKETQYF
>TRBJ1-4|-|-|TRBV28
TGTGCCAGCAGTTTATCTGGGATGGGTGAAAAACTGTTTTTT
CASSLSGMGEKLFF
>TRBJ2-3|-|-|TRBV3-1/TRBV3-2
TGTGCCAGCAGCCAAGATAGGGTTCGGACCCCAGATACGCAGTATTTT
CASSQDRVRTPDTQYF
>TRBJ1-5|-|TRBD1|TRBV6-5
TGTGCCAGCAGTTACCCGGGGGGACAGGGAATTCAGCCCCAGCATTTT
CASSYPGGQGIQPQHF
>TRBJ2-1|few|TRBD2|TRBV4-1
TGCGCCAGCAGCCAGGAGGCGAGCGGGAGAAGGTATGAGCAGTTCTTC
CASSQEASGRRYEQFF
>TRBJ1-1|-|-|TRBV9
TGTGCCAGCAGCGTAATAACGGCGAACACTGAAGCTTTCTTT
CASSVITANTEAFF
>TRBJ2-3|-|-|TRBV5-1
TGCGCCAGCAGCTTGGACAGATACACAGATACGCAGTATTTT
CASSLDRYTDTQYF
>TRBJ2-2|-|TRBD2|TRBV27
TGTGCCAGCAGTTTAGTAGCGGGAGGGCCGGGCACCGGGGAGCTGTTTTTT
CASSLVAGGPGTGELFF
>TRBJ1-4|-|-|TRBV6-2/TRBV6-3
TGTGCCAGCAGTTACTCGACAATTGGTGAAAAACTGTTTTTT
CASSYSTIGEKLFF
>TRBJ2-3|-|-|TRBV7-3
TGTGCCAGCAGCTTAAGCCCTTCCGCAGATACGCAGTATTTT
CASSLSPSADTQYF